The rows below give T cell receptor beta chains drawn from one sample of a study of blood T cell repertoires in COVID-19. Measured with immunoSEQ multiplex PCR; TCRdb has only the in-frame clones, and not every one. The sample carries tens of thousands of clones, roughly 85% recorded once. Material for sequencing was peripheral blood. The receptors derive from a man aged 80 or over with acute or convalescent COVID-19. Both conserved end residues are part of each CDR3. Each record gives: CDR3 length, V gene, J gene, clone size, CDR3 protein. Only some rows state a clone size, as once, few, many or a class for expanded clones.

18,TRBV28,TRBJ2-3,.,CASSPGTGVSITSDTQYF
14,TRBV6-2/TRBV6-3,TRBJ2-3,.,CASSYREAADTQYF
11,TRBV20-1,TRBJ2-5,.,CSALVQETQYF
13,TRBV18,TRBJ1-1,.,CASSPPMGLEAFF
15,TRBV11-2,TRBJ1-4,.,CASSPQGFTNEKLFF
14,TRBV20-1,TRBJ2-2,.,CSASPQANTGELFF
15,TRBV19,TRBJ2-6,.,CASSLLTPGANVLTF
17,TRBV6-2/TRBV6-3,TRBJ1-6,.,CASSYPTGTGGDSPLHF
12,TRBV7-8,TRBJ1-5,.,CASSLVSQPQHF
15,TRBV5-1,TRBJ1-4,once,CASSFLQGASEKLFF
14,TRBV7-8,TRBJ2-7,.,CASSLGQGAYEQYF
12,TRBV6-6,TRBJ1-5,.,CASRQGDQPQHF
12,TRBV12-3/TRBV12-4,TRBJ1-1,.,CASSLALSEAFF
17,TRBV15,TRBJ2-3,.,CATSRAVAASFADTQYF
17,TRBV9,TRBJ2-7,few,CASSVGATGSASYEQYF
14,TRBV19,TRBJ2-1,.,CASSEKRLAREQFF
16,TRBV5-1,TRBJ2-1,once,CASSLGGGSFYNEQFF
12,TRBV4-1,TRBJ1-6,.,CASSQERPLLHF
13,TRBV25-1,TRBJ1-1,.,CASSAWVEVQAFF
12,TRBV27,TRBJ2-1,.,CASSTTYNEQFF
16,TRBV4-1,TRBJ2-3,.,CASSQVPGGPPDTQYF
16,TRBV29-1,TRBJ1-1,.,CSVGGGRGRSVTEAFF
13,TRBV25-1,TRBJ1-2,.,CASRGQENYGYTF
16,TRBV11-2,TRBJ2-7,.,CASSQFGGHVVYEQYF
13,TRBV19,TRBJ1-1,.,CASSMRANTEAFF
17,TRBV7-2,TRBJ2-1,.,CASSSPTSASSYNEQFF
16,TRBV7-6,TRBJ2-5,.,CASSLVGGAVQETQYF
15,TRBV24-1,TRBJ1-5,.,CATSEGRVSNQPQHF
15,TRBV4-2,TRBJ1-2,.,CASSQGTVFSDGYTF
17,TRBV11-3,TRBJ2-5,.,CASSLRGTIAGAETQYF
14,TRBV5-1,TRBJ1-2,.,CASIRDRGIGGYTF
17,TRBV28,TRBJ2-1,.,CASSFIEGTGPLNEQFF
17,TRBV9,TRBJ2-1,few,CASSLTRTSGRGDEQFF
13,TRBV7-3,TRBJ2-3,.,CASTSRLTDTQYF
14,TRBV28,TRBJ2-5,.,CASRSTGNQETQYF
15,TRBV7-9,TRBJ2-2,many,CAGPRTGGITGELFF
18,TRBV7-9,TRBJ2-5,.,CASSIYRTRSQEWETQYF
16,TRBV7-9,TRBJ2-4,once,CASSLDSGVVKNIQYF
14,TRBV18,TRBJ2-5,.,CASSQQGQVEPQYF
12,TRBV6-1,TRBJ2-7,.,CASGRGSYEQYF
14,TRBV28,TRBJ1-6,many,CASSPQGGGSPLHF
16,TRBV6-6,TRBJ2-1,.,CASSQTSGRDGNEQFF
16,TRBV4-3,TRBJ1-1,.,CASSQDGVGWNTEAFF
16,TRBV4-3,TRBJ2-7,once,CASSQDPGLSSYEQYF
16,TRBV7-8,TRBJ2-3,.,CASRQLEGQRTDTQYF
13,TRBV18,TRBJ1-1,.,CASSQTGGTEAFF
16,TRBV18,TRBJ2-7,.,CASSPQQREISYEQYF
15,TRBV19,TRBJ2-1,.,CASSITGSGYDEQFF
16,TRBV24-1,TRBJ1-5,few,CATSDLKSDSDKPQHF
14,TRBV7-3,TRBJ2-1,.,CASSKTSGYNEQFF
14,TRBV3-1/TRBV3-2,TRBJ2-2,once,CASSQVLATGELFF
16,TRBV2,TRBJ1-2,.,CASSEARTGPFYGYTF
15,TRBV28,TRBJ1-5,.,CASREGGGGNQPQHF
15,TRBV14,TRBJ2-7,.,CASSQGGLAGYEQYF